This TCR beta chain was retrieved from a study of response to subunit inactivated influenza vaccine. General study points: Authors suggested each seasonal influenza vaccination recruits few new T cells.

A single record per CDR3 protein comes from TCRdb applying MiXCR to the RT-PCR reads. Here the sample spans fewer than 800,000 distinct CDR3 sequences, about a sixth being singletons. Of note for this clonotype: Its antigen remains unknown.

Germline CDR1 is SEHNR and CDR2 is FQNEAQ (reference sequence). This CDR3 is built from 14 residues. V was cut by 3 bases and J by 5 bases, with 11 bases left in between. The sequenced sample was PBMCs from blood, obtained less than 13 days after vaccination. The sequence was collected from a man aged 45 to 65 who received an inactivated influenza vaccine. The V and J genes are TRBV7-9 and TRBJ2-1; the D is unclear. The CDR3, as DNA: TGTGCCAGCAGCTTCGCGACACGCCACAATGAGCAGTTCTTC. As protein: CASSFATRHNEQFF.